This T cell receptor (beta chain) stems from a study of PD-1 blockade in classical Hodgkin lymphoma. The CDR3 has 18 amino acids. V was trimmed by 1 base and J by 4 bases, leaving 20 bases between them. CDR1 and CDR2 from the germline V gene are SGDLS and YYNGEE. The time point is: cycle 4 day 1 (C4D1), after more than five weeks of nivolumab. Every patient experienced relapse after autologous stem cell transplantation, and brentuximab vedotin exposure varied. Here immunoSEQ multiplex PCR was the method, and the copy in TCRdb shows in-frame clones only, minus some. Of under 35,000 clones in the sample, around 68% were seen once.

V gene TRBV9 combines with J gene TRBJ2-2; TRBD1 might be the D (6 bases). The input for sequencing was peripheral blood mononuclear cells (PBMCs), taken before the fourth cycle of nivolumab. The origin of this receptor is a human donor with classical Hodgkin lymphoma. In nucleotides, the CDR3 is TGTGCCAGCAGCGTATTAGGGACCCCGGGACATCTCACCGGGGAGCTGTTTTTT. Translation: CASSVLGTPGHLTGELFF.